The T cell receptor (beta chain) described here comes from a study of blood T cell repertoires in COVID-19. This clone occurred a few times. The germline CDR1 and CDR2 sequences are SNHLY and FYNNEI. There are 14 residues in the CDR3. Trimming pared 7 bases from V and 2 bases from J, leaving 12 bases between. Per the study methods: How many nucleated cells were present was estimated from reference gene primer amplification. Using immunoSEQ multiplex PCR, the repertoire was profiled, and TCRdb retains in-frame clones only, with some absent. V and J calls and clone size follow that table, whereas D and trimming were derived from the DNA. This table holds about 280,000 clones, about 85% found once.

Sequences were obtained from PBMCs or T cells enriched from blood (not recorded which). The TCR was taken from a woman between 45 and 60 years old who had recovered from COVID-19. V is TRBV2 and J is TRBJ1-5; D is possibly TRBD1 (5 bases). The CDR3 bases are TGTGCCAGCAAAAGGGCCAGGGGCAATCAGCCCCAGCATTTT. Its translation: CASKRARGNQPQHF.